The rows below give T cell receptor beta chains drawn from one sample of a study of T cell changes during pregnancy in multiple sclerosis. Only in-frame clones appear in the TCRdb table, and some are missing; sequencing was by immunoSEQ multiplex PCR. Of approximately 130,000 clones listed, 90% to 98% are singletons. Sequencing used peripheral blood, obtained after pregnancy. The receptors here all came from a female donor with multiple sclerosis, enrolled in a pregnancy study. Each CDR3 is given with its conserved first and last residue. The order of the fields is clone size, V gene, J gene, D gene, CDR3 DNA, CDR3 protein. D genes are given only for firm matches. Where a row states a size, it is once, few, many or the class of an expanded clone; other rows omit it.

abundance: NA
v_gene: TRBV28
j_gene: TRBJ2-1
d_gene: TRBD2
CDR3nt: TGTGCCAGCAGTTTAATGTCGGGAGGGTCGAATGAGCAGTTCTTC
CDR3aa: CASSLMSGGSNEQFF

abundance: NA
v_gene: TRBV9
j_gene: TRBJ2-3
d_gene: NA
CDR3nt: TGTGCCAGCAGCGGCCTCAAGGAGGGTACGCAGTATTTT
CDR3aa: CASSGLKEGTQYF

abundance: once
v_gene: TRBV30
j_gene: TRBJ1-6
d_gene: NA
CDR3nt: TGTGCCTGGAGTGACGGGGTAGTAGGGTCAGCATTT
CDR3aa: CAWSDGVVGSAF

abundance: NA
v_gene: TRBV9
j_gene: TRBJ1-3
d_gene: NA
CDR3nt: TGTGCCAGCAGCGCAGGGTCACCCGGAGGGGGAAACACCATATATTTT
CDR3aa: CASSAGSPGGGNTIYF

abundance: NA
v_gene: TRBV25-1
j_gene: TRBJ2-3
d_gene: NA
CDR3nt: TGTGCCAGCAGTGACGGGACTGGGGGCACAGATACGCAGTATTTT
CDR3aa: CASSDGTGGTDTQYF

abundance: NA
v_gene: TRBV7-3
j_gene: TRBJ2-7
d_gene: NA
CDR3nt: TGTGCCAGCAGCTTAGGGGCGCTGGGCGAGCAGTACTTC
CDR3aa: CASSLGALGEQYF

abundance: NA
v_gene: TRBV5-5
j_gene: TRBJ1-5
d_gene: NA
CDR3nt: TGTGCCAGCAGCTTGGGGGAAGGGAGGCCCCAGCATTTT
CDR3aa: CASSLGEGRPQHF

abundance: NA
v_gene: TRBV7-3
j_gene: TRBJ2-1
d_gene: TRBD2
CDR3nt: TGTGCCAGCAGCTTAATCGGGGCAGGGTCAAGCGGGAGGGCATATTTCAATGAGCAGTTCTTC
CDR3aa: CASSLIGAGSSGRAYFNEQFF

abundance: once
v_gene: TRBV14
j_gene: TRBJ2-1
d_gene: TRBD2
CDR3nt: TGTGCCAGCAGCTTCAGGGGCGGGAGGGCCTACAATGAGCAGTTCTTC
CDR3aa: CASSFRGGRAYNEQFF

abundance: NA
v_gene: TRBV7-9
j_gene: TRBJ2-5
d_gene: NA
CDR3nt: TGTGCCAGCAGCTTAGCCATTGGGCAGCAAGAGACCCAGTACTTC
CDR3aa: CASSLAIGQQETQYF

abundance: NA
v_gene: TRBV29-1
j_gene: TRBJ2-3
d_gene: TRBD1
CDR3nt: TGCAGCGTTGAAGATGAGGTCCGGACAGGGTCGGATACGCAGTATTTT
CDR3aa: CSVEDEVRTGSDTQYF

abundance: NA
v_gene: TRBV28
j_gene: TRBJ2-7
d_gene: TRBD2
CDR3nt: TGTGCCAGCAACCCCGGAGCGGGAGCCGGCTACGAGCAGTACTTC
CDR3aa: CASNPGAGAGYEQYF

abundance: NA
v_gene: TRBV19
j_gene: TRBJ2-2
d_gene: NA
CDR3nt: TGTGCCAGTGGTACGTCGAACACCGGGGAGCTGTTTTTT
CDR3aa: CASGTSNTGELFF

abundance: NA
v_gene: TRBV29-1
j_gene: TRBJ1-5
d_gene: NA
CDR3nt: TGCAGCGTTGAAGTGACAGCAAATCAGCCCCAGCATTTT
CDR3aa: CSVEVTANQPQHF

abundance: NA
v_gene: TRBV4-2
j_gene: TRBJ2-4
d_gene: TRBD1
CDR3nt: TGTGCCAGCAGCCACCTGGACAGGGAACCCAAAAACATTCAGTACTTC
CDR3aa: CASSHLDREPKNIQYF

abundance: NA
v_gene: TRBV15
j_gene: TRBJ2-1
d_gene: NA
CDR3nt: TGTGCCACCAGAGACGGGAAAGGCTCCTTCGGTCATGAGCAGTTCTTC
CDR3aa: CATRDGKGSFGHEQFF

abundance: NA
v_gene: TRBV9
j_gene: TRBJ2-3
d_gene: TRBD1
CDR3nt: TGTGCCAGCAGCTTGGACAGGGAGACAGATACGCAGTATTTT
CDR3aa: CASSLDRETDTQYF

abundance: NA
v_gene: TRBV28
j_gene: TRBJ1-2
d_gene: TRBD1
CDR3nt: TGTGCCAGCAGTCCGATCACAGCTCGGGACAGGGAGCTCTATGGCTACACCTTC
CDR3aa: CASSPITARDRELYGYTF

abundance: NA
v_gene: TRBV9
j_gene: TRBJ1-2
d_gene: NA
CDR3nt: TGTGCCAGCAGCGTAGGGGGCCCCTATGAGGGCTACACCTTC
CDR3aa: CASSVGGPYEGYTF

abundance: NA
v_gene: TRBV2
j_gene: TRBJ1-2
d_gene: TRBD1
CDR3nt: TGTGCCAGCAGTGAAGCAGGGACAGGGTTTTTTTCTGGCTACACCTTC
CDR3aa: CASSEAGTGFFSGYTF

abundance: NA
v_gene: TRBV28
j_gene: TRBJ2-5
d_gene: TRBD1
CDR3nt: TGTGCCAGTACTCCGGGACAGGTCCAAGAGACCCAGTACTTC
CDR3aa: CASTPGQVQETQYF

abundance: NA
v_gene: TRBV4-3
j_gene: TRBJ2-3
d_gene: TRBD1
CDR3nt: TGCGCCAGCAGCGTCCGGGACAGCAACACAGATACGCAGTATTTT
CDR3aa: CASSVRDSNTDTQYF

abundance: NA
v_gene: TRBV15
j_gene: TRBJ1-5
d_gene: NA
CDR3nt: TGTGCCACCAGCGGAACCCAGGGGATGTTCGATCCCCAGCATTTT
CDR3aa: CATSGTQGMFDPQHF

abundance: NA
v_gene: TRBV5-4
j_gene: TRBJ2-4
d_gene: NA
CDR3nt: TGTGCCAGCAGCTCTCAGGGGTTACGAACCAAAAACATTCAGTACTTC
CDR3aa: CASSSQGLRTKNIQYF

abundance: NA
v_gene: TRBV2
j_gene: TRBJ2-3
d_gene: NA
CDR3nt: TGTGCCAGCAGCAGAACACCCGTTGGTACAGATACGCAGTATTTT
CDR3aa: CASSRTPVGTDTQYF

abundance: once
v_gene: TRBV6-5
j_gene: TRBJ2-7
d_gene: TRBD1
CDR3nt: TGTGCCAGCAGTTTCCATGAGACAGGGCGCTCCGAGCAGTACTTC
CDR3aa: CASSFHETGRSEQYF

abundance: once
v_gene: TRBV15
j_gene: TRBJ2-2
d_gene: NA
CDR3nt: TGTGCCACCAGCAGCCGCGGGACCCCGAGTGGGGAGCTGTTTTTT
CDR3aa: CATSSRGTPSGELFF

abundance: once
v_gene: TRBV5-3
j_gene: TRBJ2-1
d_gene: NA
CDR3nt: TGTGCCAGAAGCTTGGCCTTTAAAGAGCAGTTCTTC
CDR3aa: CARSLAFKEQFF

abundance: NA
v_gene: TRBV2
j_gene: TRBJ1-5
d_gene: NA
CDR3nt: TGTGCCAGCACCCTAGACGGAATCAATCAGCCCCAGCATTTT
CDR3aa: CASTLDGINQPQHF

abundance: NA
v_gene: TRBV5-8
j_gene: TRBJ1-2
d_gene: NA
CDR3nt: TGTGCCAGCAGCTTGGCGACAGGTATAAGGGGCTACACCTTC
CDR3aa: CASSLATGIRGYTF

abundance: NA
v_gene: TRBV9
j_gene: TRBJ2-7
d_gene: NA
CDR3nt: TGTGCCAGCAGCGTAGAAGGGCCCGGGGGAGCCTACGAGCAGTACTTC
CDR3aa: CASSVEGPGGAYEQYF

abundance: few
v_gene: TRBV30
j_gene: TRBJ1-1
d_gene: NA
CDR3nt: TGTGCCTGGAGTACTACAGGGACGAACACTGAAGCTTTCTTT
CDR3aa: CAWSTTGTNTEAFF

abundance: NA
v_gene: TRBV18
j_gene: TRBJ2-7
d_gene: TRBD2
CDR3nt: TGTGCCAGCTCACCGACGCGGGCTAGCGGGAGGGCCAAGTACGAGCAGTACTTC
CDR3aa: CASSPTRASGRAKYEQYF

abundance: NA
v_gene: TRBV7-2
j_gene: TRBJ1-2
d_gene: NA
CDR3nt: TGTGCCAGCAGCTTTCCCGGACAGTCCGGAAAGTCCTATGGCTACACCTTC
CDR3aa: CASSFPGQSGKSYGYTF

abundance: NA
v_gene: TRBV2
j_gene: TRBJ2-4
d_gene: NA
CDR3nt: TGTGCCAGCAGTGATACTAGAGCCAAAAACATTCAGTACTTC
CDR3aa: CASSDTRAKNIQYF

abundance: NA
v_gene: TRBV27
j_gene: TRBJ2-5
d_gene: TRBD2
CDR3nt: TGTGCCAGCAGTTTATCCCTCCCGCTAGCGGGACAAGAGACCCAGTACTTC
CDR3aa: CASSLSLPLAGQETQYF

abundance: NA
v_gene: TRBV29-1
j_gene: TRBJ1-1
d_gene: TRBD1
CDR3nt: TGCAGCGTTGCAGGGGGCGGATTGACTGAAGCTTTCTTT
CDR3aa: CSVAGGGLTEAFF

abundance: NA
v_gene: TRBV27
j_gene: TRBJ2-1
d_gene: TRBD2
CDR3nt: TGTGCCAGCAGTTCTTCCAGACTAGCGGGAAAGTACAATGAGCAGTTCTTC
CDR3aa: CASSSSRLAGKYNEQFF

abundance: NA
v_gene: TRBV4-1
j_gene: TRBJ2-7
d_gene: NA
CDR3nt: TGCGCCAGCAGCCAAGTACTGGACAGCAGATACTACGAGCAGTACTTC
CDR3aa: CASSQVLDSRYYEQYF

abundance: NA
v_gene: TRBV18
j_gene: TRBJ2-7
d_gene: NA
CDR3nt: TGTGCCAGCTCACCACGGGTCTCTAGCATGAACGAGCAGTACTTC
CDR3aa: CASSPRVSSMNEQYF

abundance: NA
v_gene: TRBV19
j_gene: TRBJ2-1
d_gene: NA
CDR3nt: TGTGCCAGTAGTATAGTGTCTAGCGAGGCCTACAATGAGCAGTTCTTC
CDR3aa: CASSIVSSEAYNEQFF

abundance: NA
v_gene: TRBV6-1
j_gene: TRBJ2-7
d_gene: NA
CDR3nt: TGTGCCAGCAGTTCGTATTCAGGGGCGAGAGAGCAGTACTTC
CDR3aa: CASSSYSGAREQYF

abundance: NA
v_gene: TRBV27
j_gene: TRBJ1-1
d_gene: NA
CDR3nt: TGTGCCAGCAGTTTATCGAGTGGGCAGCCCACTGAAGCTTTCTTT
CDR3aa: CASSLSSGQPTEAFF

abundance: once
v_gene: TRBV20-1
j_gene: TRBJ2-7
d_gene: TRBD1
CDR3nt: TGCAGTGCTACCAGGGGGCGCGAGCAGTACTTC
CDR3aa: CSATRGREQYF

abundance: NA
v_gene: TRBV25-1
j_gene: TRBJ2-7
d_gene: NA
CDR3nt: TGTGCCAGCAGTGCCCGGGGGTACGAGCAGTACTTC
CDR3aa: CASSARGYEQYF

abundance: once
v_gene: TRBV28
j_gene: TRBJ1-2
d_gene: TRBD1
CDR3nt: TGTGCCAGCAGTGCGCTGGGGACAGGGGTTCAGGGAACTGGCTACACCTTC
CDR3aa: CASSALGTGVQGTGYTF

abundance: NA
v_gene: TRBV2
j_gene: TRBJ2-5
d_gene: TRBD2
CDR3nt: TGTGCCAGCAGTGAAGAGCTAGCGGCGGGAGAGACCCAGTACTTC
CDR3aa: CASSEELAAGETQYF

abundance: NA
v_gene: TRBV9
j_gene: TRBJ2-1
d_gene: NA
CDR3nt: TGTGCCAGCAGCGCTTTGAGGAGAGGTGAGCAGTTCTTC
CDR3aa: CASSALRRGEQFF

abundance: NA
v_gene: TRBV6-5
j_gene: TRBJ1-3
d_gene: NA
CDR3nt: TGTGCCAGCAGTTACTCTGCGGGGGCTGGTGGAAACACCATATATTTT
CDR3aa: CASSYSAGAGGNTIYF

abundance: NA
v_gene: TRBV7-5
j_gene: TRBJ2-1
d_gene: NA
CDR3nt: TGTGCCAGAATCCCCAGATATGCGGGAAAGGGGGCGATTGGCTACAATGAGCAGTTCTTC
CDR3aa: CARIPRYAGKGAIGYNEQFF

abundance: NA
v_gene: TRBV5-6
j_gene: TRBJ2-3
d_gene: NA
CDR3nt: TGTGCCAGCAGCTTGGGGACACACTACACAGATACGCAGTATTTT
CDR3aa: CASSLGTHYTDTQYF